These T cell receptor beta chains were read from a single sample in a study of T cell changes during pregnancy in multiple sclerosis. Repertoires were generated with immunoSEQ multiplex PCR, while TCRdb's copy carries only in-frame clones and drops some. Of some 99,000 clones in the sample, 80% to 95% were seen once. The source was peripheral blood, collected after pregnancy. These TCRs come from a female donor with multiple sclerosis, enrolled in a pregnancy study. CDR3s include the opening cysteine and the closing phenylalanine or tryptophan. A D gene is named only where the DNA matches it firmly. Size is stated for part of the rows, as once, few or many counts, or as a class when the clone is expanded.

J gene | D gene | V gene | clone size | CDR3 DNA | CDR3 protein
TRBJ1-5 | . | TRBV11-3 | . | TGTGCCAGCAGCCAGTACAATCAGCCCCAGCATTTT | CASSQYNQPQHF
TRBJ2-7 | . | TRBV7-2 | . | TGTGCCAGCAGCTTAGGGCAGAACTACGAGCAGTACTTC | CASSLGQNYEQYF
TRBJ1-3 | TRBD1 | TRBV7-8 | few | TGTGCCAGCAGCGACCAACAGGGGGCAGCAGGAAACACCATATATTTT | CASSDQQGAAGNTIYF
TRBJ2-7 | TRBD2 | TRBV7-6 | once | TGTGCCAGCGCCCCTCTAGCGGGAGGGCTTTGGGAGCAGTACTTC | CASAPLAGGLWEQYF
TRBJ2-2 | . | TRBV7-6 | . | TGTGCCAGCAGCAAAACAGGTGTAGACACCGGGGAGCTGTTTTTT | CASSKTGVDTGELFF
TRBJ2-3 | TRBD2 | TRBV5-1 | . | TGCGCCAGCAGCTTAAGGGGACTAGCGGGAGTGGATACGCAGTATTTT | CASSLRGLAGVDTQYF
TRBJ2-7 | TRBD1 | TRBV19 | few | TGTGCCAGTAGCCCGGGACAGACCTACGAGCAGTACTTC | CASSPGQTYEQYF
TRBJ2-7 | TRBD1 | TRBV5-4 | . | TGTGCCAGCAGCTTTGACAGGGGGCAGGTACAGTACTTC | CASSFDRGQVQYF
TRBJ2-1 | TRBD2 | TRBV10-3 | . | TGTGCCATCGGGCCCCATAGACTAGCAAATGAGCAGTTCTTC | CAIGPHRLANEQFF
TRBJ1-1 | TRBD1 | TRBV7-9 | . | TGTGCCAGCAGCTTCCGCAGGGGGACAGGGAACACTGAAGCTTTCTTT | CASSFRRGTGNTEAFF
TRBJ2-3 | . | TRBV5-1 | . | TGCGCCAGCAGCTTGCCAGGGACAGATACGCAGTATTTT | CASSLPGTDTQYF
TRBJ1-3 | . | TRBV19 | . | TGTGCCAGCCCCTCGTTGAGAGGAAACACCATATATTTT | CASPSLRGNTIYF
TRBJ2-5 | . | TRBV7-2 | . | TGTGCCAGCAGCTTGTCGCGGGGAGAGACCCAGTACTTC | CASSLSRGETQYF
TRBJ2-5 | TRBD1 | TRBV28 | . | TGTGCCAGTAGAGACCCGACAGGGGGGATAGAGACCCAGTACTTC | CASRDPTGGIETQYF
TRBJ2-4 | TRBD2 | TRBV19 | . | TGTGCCAGTACCCGTACTAGCGGACGTAGCGGGGCAGGAAACATTCAGTACTTC | CASTRTSGRSGAGNIQYF
TRBJ2-2 | . | TRBV4-1 | . | TGCGCCAGCAGCCCGAGGTTGGACAGGAACACCGGGGAGCTGTTTTTT | CASSPRLDRNTGELFF
TRBJ2-2 | . | TRBV6-4 | . | TGTGCCAGCAGTGGAGGTTACACCGGGGAGCTGTTTTTT | CASSGGYTGELFF
TRBJ1-1 | . | TRBV19 | . | TGTGCCAGTAGTATAACAGGGACGGACACTGAAGCTTTCTTT | CASSITGTDTEAFF
TRBJ1-1 | . | TRBV4-1 | . | TGCGCCAGCAGCCAAGATAACAGGAAGAACACTGAAGCTTTCTTT | CASSQDNRKNTEAFF
TRBJ2-7 | TRBD1 | TRBV19 | . | TGTGCCAGTAGTCCCGGACAGGGGGCTTACGAGCAGTACTTC | CASSPGQGAYEQYF
TRBJ1-2 | TRBD1 | TRBV19 | few | TGTGCCAGTAGTACCCGGACAGGGTGGAACTATGGCTACACCTTC | CASSTRTGWNYGYTF
TRBJ2-7 | . | TRBV10-3 | . | TGTGCCATCAAAAAATTAACAGGGTCTGGGGAGCAGTACTTC | CAIKKLTGSGEQYF
TRBJ2-3 | TRBD1 | TRBV10-3 | . | TGTGCCGTGGGGCCTGGACAGGGGAACACAGATACGCAGTATTTT | CAVGPGQGNTDTQYF
TRBJ1-2 | . | TRBV7-2 | . | TGTGCCAGCAGCTTAGCGTGGGGGAGGAACTATGGCTACACCTTC | CASSLAWGRNYGYTF
TRBJ2-7 | . | TRBV19 | . | TGTGCCAGTAGTATCCAAAGACCTAGCTACGAGCAGTACTTC | CASSIQRPSYEQYF
TRBJ2-2 | . | TRBV19 | few | TGTGCCAGCCCAGATCACACCGGGGAGCTGTTTTTT | CASPDHTGELFF
TRBJ1-5 | . | TRBV19 | . | TGTGCCAGTAGTCCCTCGGAGGGTTCGCGGCAGCCCCAGCATTTT | CASSPSEGSRQPQHF
TRBJ2-7 | TRBD1 | TRBV7-8 | . | TGTGCCAGCAGCTCTGTGGACAGGGGAGACTACGAGCAGTACTTC | CASSSVDRGDYEQYF
TRBJ2-3 | TRBD1 | TRBV5-4 | . | TGTGCCAGCAGCTTGGCCGCGGGACAGGGGTCAGATACGCAGTATTTT | CASSLAAGQGSDTQYF
TRBJ2-7 | . | TRBV6-5 | . | TGTGCCAGCTCTAGGAGGGGCTCCCTCTCCTACGAGCAGTACTTC | CASSRRGSLSYEQYF
TRBJ2-1 | TRBD2 | TRBV5-4 | . | TGTGCCAGCAGCCCGGCCGGGACTAGCTACTCCTACAATGAGCAGTTCTTC | CASSPAGTSYSYNEQFF
TRBJ2-1 | TRBD2 | TRBV5-1 | . | TGCGCCAGCAGCCCGTCTAGGACTAGACAGTTCTTC | CASSPSRTRQFF
TRBJ2-5 | . | TRBV7-2 | . | TGTGCCAGCAGCCATTCAGGGGTAAAAGAGACCCAGTACTTC | CASSHSGVKETQYF
TRBJ2-3 | . | TRBV5-6 | . | TGTGCCAGCAGCACCTTAACAGGGAACGGAGATACGCAGTATTTT | CASSTLTGNGDTQYF
TRBJ2-3 | . | TRBV6-1 | . | TGTGCCAGCAGTGGAAGGACAGTAAGCACAGATACGCAGTATTTT | CASSGRTVSTDTQYF
TRBJ2-5 | TRBD2 | TRBV25-1 | . | TGTGCCAGCAGTGCAGGACTAGCCGAGACCCAGTACTTC | CASSAGLAETQYF
TRBJ2-1 | . | TRBV11-2 | once | TGTGCCAGCAGCTTACAGGTCCTTGATTACTCCTACAATGAGCAGTTCTTC | CASSLQVLDYSYNEQFF
TRBJ1-1 | . | TRBV15 | . | TGTGCCACCAAGTCCGGGGTGAACACTGAAGCTTTCTTT | CATKSGVNTEAFF
TRBJ2-5 | TRBD1 | TRBV29-1 | . | TGCAGCGTTGGAAGTGAGACAGGGATTCGAGAGACCCAGTACTTC | CSVGSETGIRETQYF
TRBJ2-1 | . | TRBV5-4 | . | TGTGCCAGCAGCTTGACAGAGCGGTCCTACAATGAGCAGTTCTTC | CASSLTERSYNEQFF
TRBJ2-1 | TRBD2 | TRBV19 | . | TGTGCCAGTAGTTCACGAACTAGCGGGAGACGGGGTGAGCAGTTCTTC | CASSSRTSGRRGEQFF
TRBJ2-7 | TRBD1 | TRBV5-6 | once | TGTGCCAGCAGCGCTTCCGGGACAGGGGGCGACGAGCAGTACTTC | CASSASGTGGDEQYF
TRBJ2-5 | . | TRBV30 | . | TGTGCCTGGAGTCTTGGAGAGGCGGAGACCCAGTACTTC | CAWSLGEAETQYF
TRBJ2-7 | TRBD1 | TRBV2 | . | TGTGCCAGCAGCGGTCGAGAGGGGGGAGTACAGGGGGCCCGCGAGCAGTACTTC | CASSGREGGVQGAREQYF
TRBJ2-7 | TRBD2 | TRBV29-1 | . | TGCAGCGTCGCCGGACTAGCGGGAGCGGCAATCAACGAGCAGTACTTC | CSVAGLAGAAINEQYF
TRBJ2-7 | TRBD2 | TRBV5-1 | . | TGCGCCAGCAGCTTGGGCCCTAGCGGATCCTACGAGCAGTACTTC | CASSLGPSGSYEQYF
TRBJ2-3 | TRBD1 | TRBV6-5 | . | TGTGCCAGCAGTTCGAGCGTGGGGACAGGGTTACGGGCACACTTT | CASSSSVGTGLRAHF
TRBJ2-7 | TRBD2 | TRBV19 | . | TGTGCCAGTAGCACTAGCGGGAGCTCCTACGAGCAGTACTTC | CASSTSGSSYEQYF
TRBJ2-5 | . | TRBV7-9 | . | TGTGCCAGCAGCCATGGACCCGGGGGTGAGACCCAGTACTTC | CASSHGPGGETQYF
TRBJ2-4 | TRBD1 | TRBV7-8 | . | TGTGCCAGCAGCTCCCAGGGGGAAAACATTCAGTACTTC | CASSSQGENIQYF
TRBJ2-1 | TRBD2 | TRBV5-6 | medium-sized | TGTGCCAGCAGCCGGGGCGGGAGGTCCTACAATGAGCAGTTCTTC | CASSRGGRSYNEQFF
TRBJ2-3 | TRBD2 | TRBV11-2 | once | TGTGCCAGCAGCTTAGCGGGAGGGTGGACAGATACGCAGTATTTT | CASSLAGGWTDTQYF
TRBJ1-5 | . | TRBV10-1 | . | TGCGCCAGCAGTGGCGCAGGCGTCAATCAGCCCCAGCATTTT | CASSGAGVNQPQHF
TRBJ2-7 | TRBD1 | TRBV6-5 | . | TGTGCCAGCAGTTGGACAGGCTCCACCTACGAGCAGTACTTC | CASSWTGSTYEQYF